Below, 9 T cell receptor beta chains from the same sample are listed, as sequenced in a study of T cell clonotyping in hematopoietic cell transplantation. Profiling relied on immunoSEQ multiplex PCR, and the TCRdb table lists in-frame clones only, not all of them. The sample yields 35,000 to 45,000 clones, roughly 94% seen once. Sequences were obtained from peripheral blood mononuclear cells. These receptors were taken from a woman aged 45-65 years in good health. Some clones in this sample may be carry-over from other donors' samples.

The chain recombines TRBV6-1 with TRBJ1-1, with unresolved D. The germline V and J ends were trimmed by 8 bases and 1 base, with 11 bases remaining between them. CDR1 and CDR2 (germline): MNHNS, SASEGT. CDR3 length: 13 amino acids. CDR3 nucleotide sequence: TGTGCCAGCGGGCAGATTGGGAACACTGAAGCTTTCTTT. Protein sequence: CASGQIGNTEAFF.

The chain combines TRBV9 with TRBJ2-2; 11 bases line up with TRBD1. Looked up from germline, CDR1 is SGDLS and CDR2 is YYNGEE. The V segment lost 3 bases and the J segment 5 bases; nucleotides outside the gene matches: 3. The CDR3 runs to 15 residues. CDR3 loop: CASSGGQGATGELFF. In DNA form, the CDR3 reads TGTGCCAGCAGCGGAGGACAGGGGGCGACCGGGGAGCTGTTTTTT. Full variable domain (rest looked up from reference TRBV9 and TRBJ2-2): DSGVTQTPKHLITATGQRVTLRCSPRSGDLSVYWYQQSLDQGLQFLIQYYNGEERAKGNILERFSAQQFPDLHSELNLSSLELGDSALYFCASSGGQGATGELFFGEGSRLTVL.

V is TRBV11-1 and J is TRBJ2-1; 9 bases match TRBD2. After removal of 6 bases from V and 1 base from J, the junction contained 10 bases not matched to a gene. Germline CDR1 and CDR2: SGHAT and FQDESV (reference sequence). CDR3 length equals 17 residues. The CDR3 reads CASSGTSLTRSYNEQFF. The CDR3 bases are TGTGCCAGCAGTGGGACTAGCCTAACCCGTTCCTACAATGAGCAGTTCTTC.

This rearrangement joins TRBV9 to TRBJ2-2, with D tentatively TRBD1 (6 bases). The CDR3 runs 15 residues. V was clipped by 2 bases and J by 5 bases, with 13 bases between them. Germline CDR1 SGDLS, CDR2 YYNGEE. CDR3 residues: CASSVRGQGTGELFF. The CDR3, as DNA: TGTGCCAGCAGCGTCCGGGGCCAGGGGACCGGGGAGCTGTTTTTT.

Remarks on this clone: Its ends do not fully match the called genes, so a read error is possible. The V call is TRBV6-6, the J call TRBJ2-1, with a weak D call TRBD2 (7 bases). The germline V gene encodes CDR1 MNHNY and CDR2 SVGAGI (reference sequence). The CDR3 totals 16 residues. The DNA for the CDR3 is TGTGCCAGCAGTCACTCCGGAGGGGGGGCCGAGGGGGAGCAGTTCTTC. As protein: CASSHSGGGAEGEQFF.

The gene calls are TRBV29-1 and TRBJ2-1; D gene unclear. The CDR3 spans 11 residues. Trimming took 4 bases from V and 5 from J, leaving 6 bases between them. CDR1 is SQVTM, CDR2 ANQGSEA, per germline. The CDR3 nucleotides read TGCAGCGTTGGAACCCACAATGAGCAGTTCTTC. Protein sequence: CSVGTHNEQFF.

The chain recombines TRBV7-2 with TRBJ2-7, with D unresolved. Per germline, CDR1 SGHTA and CDR2 FQGNSA. The CDR3 has 13 amino acids. V was clipped by 0 bases and J by 6 bases, with 9 bases between them. This CDR3 is CASSLADWSEQYF. The CDR3 DNA follows: TGTGCCAGCAGCTTAGCGGATTGGTCCGAGCAGTACTTC. The full variable domain, rest sourced from reference TRBV7-2 and TRBJ2-7, is GAGVSQSPSNKVTEKGKDVELRCDPISGHTALYWYRQSLGQGLEFLIYFQGNSAPDKSGLPSDRFSAERTGGSVSTLTIQRTQQEDSAVYLCASSLADWSEQYFGPGTRLTVT.

This chain joins TRBV4-3 and TRBJ2-3, with D possibly called TRBD1 or TRBD2 (7 bases each). The CDR3 covers 18 residues. The V and J ends lost 4 bases and 2 bases respectively, with 22 bases between them. Germline V CDR1 and CDR2: LGHNA, YSLEER. In nucleotides, the CDR3 is TGCGCCAGCAGCCCAAGGGGAGGGACAGTACTTAACACAGATACGCAGTATTTT. It translates to CASSPRGGTVLNTDTQYF.

The chain couples TRBV5-6 to TRBJ1-2, with no clear D. The CDR3 runs 13 residues. Germline CDR1 reads SGHDT; CDR2 reads YYEEEE. The germline V and J ends were trimmed by 1 base and 5 bases, with 9 bases remaining between them. The CDR3 DNA reads TGTGCCAGCAGCTTGCCAGCTTATTATGGCTACACCTTC. It specifies CASSLPAYYGYTF.